One sample yielded the 9 T cell receptor beta chains listed below, sequenced in a study of T cells expressing NK-cell markers. From its re-call of the 5' RACE reads, TCRdb lists each CDR3 protein once, without DNA. This specimen shows 400,000 to 550,000 distinct CDR3 sequences; the ten leading clones hold 6% to 8%. Sequencing used blood T cells: a sorted CD56 or NKG2C T cell subset, CD4+ or CD8+ T cells, or bulk PBMC T cells (not recorded which). The receptor source for this set is a woman aged 18 to 69 in good health.

The chain recombines TRBV29-1 with TRBJ1-2. This CDR3 is 12 amino acids long. Per germline, CDR1 SQVTM and CDR2 ANQGSEA. This CDR3 is CSVEDPIVGYTF.

The chain carries TRBV9 and TRBJ2-1; TCRdb outputs TRBD1, but without DNA this stays unchecked. The germline V gene encodes CDR1 SGDLS and CDR2 YYNGEE. This CDR3 contains 19 residues. CDR3 amino acids: CASSVAWGQGALGGNEQFF. Drawing the rest from reference TRBV9 and TRBJ2-1, the complete variable domain is DSGVTQTPKHLITATGQRVTLRCSPRSGDLSVYWYQQSLDQGLQFLIQYYNGEERAKGNILERFSAQQFPDLHSELNLSSLELGDSALYFCASSVAWGQGALGGNEQFFGPGTRLTVL.

CDR3: CASSLAPHTGELFF. This chain links TRBV7-6 with TRBJ2-2; without DNA, the TCRdb call of TRBD1 cannot be checked. This CDR3 has 14 amino acids. Germline CDR1 reads SGHVS; CDR2 reads FNYEAQ.

CDR3 amino acids: CASSSGFNEQFF. The chain links TRBV6-5 to TRBJ2-1. CDR3 size: 12 residues. The V gene's germline CDR1 is MNHEY and CDR2 SVGAGI.

The rearrangement joins TRBV7-2 to TRBJ1-2. Germline values: CDR1 SGHTA, CDR2 FQGNSA. The CDR3 spans 13 residues. CDR3 amino acids: CASSLELGYGYTF. Looking up the rest from reference TRBV7-2 and TRBJ1-2 gives the full variable domain: GAGVSQSPSNKVTEKGKDVELRCDPISGHTALYWYRQSLGQGLEFLIYFQGNSAPDKSGLPSDRFSAERTGGSVSTLTIQRTQQEDSAVYLCASSLELGYGYTFGSGTRLTVV.

This chain connects TRBV19 to TRBJ2-3; TCRdb's D gene call, TRBD2, goes unchecked for lack of DNA. CDR1 and CDR2 from the germline V gene are LNHDA and SQIVND (reference sequence). CDR3 length equals 14 residues. This CDR3 is CASSPVEGRRGQYF.

The gene calls are TRBV20-1 and TRBJ1-3; TCRdb lists TRBD1, though no DNA is available to test this call. From germline, CDR1 is DFQATT and CDR2 SNEGSKA (reference sequence). The CDR3 consists of 16 residues. CDR3 sequence: CSARPQGTLTGNTIYF.

The genes are TRBV20-1 and TRBJ2-4; TCRdb proposes TRBD2, but this gene call is untestable without DNA. The germline V gene has CDR1 DFQATT and CDR2 SNEGSKA (reference sequence). This CDR3 spans 15 amino acids. The CDR3: CSAKSAGLAKNIQYF.

V usage is TRBV30 and J usage is TRBJ1-5. In germline, CDR1 is GTSNPN, CDR2 SVGIG (reference sequence). The CDR3 is 13 residues long. The CDR3 sequence is CAWSYRDSQPQHF.